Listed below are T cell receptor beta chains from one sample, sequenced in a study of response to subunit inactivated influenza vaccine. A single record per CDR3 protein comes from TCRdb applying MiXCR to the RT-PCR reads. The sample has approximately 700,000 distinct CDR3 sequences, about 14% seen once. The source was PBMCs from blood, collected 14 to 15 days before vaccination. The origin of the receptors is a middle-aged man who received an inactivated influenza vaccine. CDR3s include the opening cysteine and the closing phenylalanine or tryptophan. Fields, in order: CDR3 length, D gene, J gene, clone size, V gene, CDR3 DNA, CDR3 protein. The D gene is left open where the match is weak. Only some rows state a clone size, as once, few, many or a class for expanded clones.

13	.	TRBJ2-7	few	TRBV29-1	TGCAGCGGACGGACACGGGGCACCTACGAGCAGTACTTC	CSGRTRGTYEQYF
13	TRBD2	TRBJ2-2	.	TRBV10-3	TGTGCCTCCAGGGAGGGGAACACCGGGGAGCTGTTTTTT	CASREGNTGELFF
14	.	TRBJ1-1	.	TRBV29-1	TGCAGCGTTGAAAGGGGAGCCGCGAACACTGAAGCTTTCTTT	CSVERGAANTEAFF
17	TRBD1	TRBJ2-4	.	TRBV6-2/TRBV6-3	TGTGCCAGCAGTTACCGGACAGGGGGCATCTCCAAAAACATTCAGTACTTC	CASSYRTGGISKNIQYF
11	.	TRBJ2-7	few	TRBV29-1	TGCAGCGGTCGGGACGTGGGGGAGCAGTACTTC	CSGRDVGEQYF
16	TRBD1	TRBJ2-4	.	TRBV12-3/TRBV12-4	TGTGCCAGCAGTCCACGGACAGGGGGGGCCAAAAACATTCAGTACTTC	CASSPRTGGAKNIQYF
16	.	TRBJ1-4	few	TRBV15	TGTGCCACCAGCGCAGGACGACAAGCCCTTAATGAAAAACTGTTTTTT	CATSAGRQALNEKLFF
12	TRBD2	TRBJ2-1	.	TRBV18	TGTGCCAGCTCACCAACGACTAGCGGGTTAATCTTC	CASSPTTSGLIF
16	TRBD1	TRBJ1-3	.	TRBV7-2	TGTGCCAGCAGCCAGAGTCGCAGGGGGACTGGAAACACCATATATTTT	CASSQSRRGTGNTIYF
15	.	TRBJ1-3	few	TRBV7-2	TGTGCCAGCAGCTTATTGTCCGGGGCTGGAAACACCATATATTTT	CASSLLSGAGNTIYF
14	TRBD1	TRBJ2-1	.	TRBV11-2	TGTGCCAGCAGCTTAGATCTCAGGACAGGGGAGCAGTTCTTC	CASSLDLRTGEQFF
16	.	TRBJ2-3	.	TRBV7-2	TGTGCCAGCAGCTTATGGCTGGGGACCTCATCGGATACGCAGTATTTT	CASSLWLGTSSDTQYF
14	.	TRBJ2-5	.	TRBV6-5	TGTGCCAGCAGTTACACCAGGGCGCGGGAGACCCAGTACTTC	CASSYTRARETQYF
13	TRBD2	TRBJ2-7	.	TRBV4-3	TGCGCCAGCAGCCAAGAGATCGGGGGGGAGCAGTACTTC	CASSQEIGGEQYF
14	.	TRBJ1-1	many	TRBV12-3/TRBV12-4	TGTGCCAGCAGTTCTACAGGGTCGAACACTGAAGCTTTCTTT	CASSSTGSNTEAFF
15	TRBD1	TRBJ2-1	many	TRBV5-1	TGCGCCAGCAGCTTGACAGGGGTGTCCTACAATGAGCAGTTCTTC	CASSLTGVSYNEQFF